The 23 T cell receptor beta chains below were found in one sample sequenced in a study of blood T cell repertoires in COVID-19. Sequencing was performed with immunoSEQ multiplex PCR; in TCRdb, only in-frame clones are kept and a portion is missing. The sample carries around 300,000 clones, 80% to 90% recorded once. The sequenced sample was peripheral blood. Receptors originate from a woman aged 65 to 85 with acute or convalescent COVID-19.

This clone was detected only a few times. The CDR3 nucleotides read TGTGCCAGCACGGAGACAGGGAAAGGTGGCGGCTACACCTTC. This encodes CASTETGKGGGYTF. The V gene is TRBV5-8, the J gene TRBJ1-2, with TRBD1 matching over 7 bases. The J segment lost 8 bases and the V segment lost 6 bases, leaving 13 bases of the junction unmatched. CDR1 is SGHTS and CDR2 is YDEGEE in the germline V gene. This CDR3 spans 14 amino acids.

This chain uses TRBV19 with TRBJ1-5; D gene unclear. Trimming stripped 5 bases from V and 2 bases from J, with 10 bases between. The germline CDR1 and CDR2 sequences are LNHDA and SQIVND (reference sequence). The CDR3 loop spans 14 amino acids. The CDR3 sequence: CASSPDTGNQPQHF. DNA for the CDR3: TGTGCCAGTAGTCCAGACACGGGCAATCAGCCCCAGCATTTT.

Here the CDR3 DNA reads TGTGCCAGCAGTCCAACTGACTATGGCTACACCTTC. Translated: CASSPTDYGYTF. The chain is built from TRBV6-2 or TRBV6-3 and TRBJ1-2; D remains unclear. This CDR3 region has 12 residues. Germline CDR1 MNHEY, CDR2 SVGEGT. V lost 5 bases to trimming and J lost 3 bases, with 7 bases between them.

The V and J genes are TRBV29-1 and TRBJ1-4; maybe TRBD1 (5 bases). CDR1 and CDR2 from the germline V gene are SQVTM and ANQGSEA. The CDR3 has 13 residues. Trimming pared 4 bases from V and 4 bases from J, leaving 10 bases between. The CDR3 reads CSVGGGNNEKLFF. Here the CDR3 DNA reads TGCAGCGTTGGGGGGGGTAATAATGAAAAACTGTTTTTT.

J is TRBJ1-5 and V is TRBV30; TRBD1 might be the D (6 bases). The V gene's germline CDR1 is GTSNPN and CDR2 SVGIG (reference sequence). Trimming took 1 base from V and 3 from J, leaving 16 bases between them. The CDR3 extends over 16 amino acids. As DNA, the CDR3 is TGTGCCTGGAGTGCCCTCAGGGGACATTACAATCAGCCCCAGCATTTT. It specifies CAWSALRGHYNQPQHF.

The chain combines TRBV2 with TRBJ1-5, with unresolved D. CDR3 size: 13 residues. Trimming cost V 4 bases and J 5 bases, with 9 bases left between them. CDR1 is SNHLY, CDR2 FYNNEI, per germline. The CDR3 here is CASSVHRDQPQHF. The CDR3 bases are TGTGCCAGCAGTGTGCACCGGGATCAGCCCCAGCATTTT.

The chain uses TRBV19 and TRBJ2-4; 7 bases map to TRBD2. V gave up 3 bases and J gave up 2 bases; unmatched junction bases: 7. This CDR3 spans 16 amino acids. Germline values: CDR1 LNHDA, CDR2 SQIVND (reference sequence). Here the CDR3 DNA reads TGTGCCAGTAGTATGGGAGGGTCGCGGTCCAAAAACATTCAGTACTTC. Protein: CASSMGGSRSKNIQYF.

This clone was observed once. The genes are TRBV5-1 and TRBJ2-3; 7 positions match TRBD1. Germline V CDR1 and CDR2: SGHRS, YFSETQ. Germline trimming cut 4 bases from V and 5 bases from J; bases unmatched to any gene: 10. The CDR3 has 15 residues. The CDR3 DNA follows: TGCGCCAGCAGCCCATCAGGGGGTGGCCGAGATACGCAGTATTTT. Translation gives CASSPSGGGRDTQYF.

V gene TRBV5-1 combines with J gene TRBJ2-1; D may be TRBD2 (5 bases). Per germline, CDR1 SGHRS and CDR2 YFSETQ. V lost 0 bases to trimming and J lost 3 bases, with 13 bases between them. This CDR3 is built from 16 residues. The CDR3 coding sequence is TGCGCCAGCAGCTTGGGGGCGGCGGGCCTCTACAATGAGCAGTTCTTC. It encodes CASSLGAAGLYNEQFF.

The gene calls are TRBV5-5 and TRBJ2-3; 12 nucleotides match TRBD2. V dropped 4 bases and J dropped 2; count of bases not matched to a gene: 5. The CDR3 has 16 residues. CDR1 SGHKS and CDR2 YYEKEE come from the germline V gene (reference sequence). The CDR3 coding sequence is TGTGCCAGCAGCAAAGGACTAGCGGGGACCACAGATACGCAGTATTTT. The encoded protein is CASSKGLAGTTDTQYF.

V and J are TRBV6-6 and TRBJ1-2, with TRBD1 matching over 12 bases. This CDR3 has 16 residues. V shed 0 bases, J shed 5 bases, and the junction held 4 bases outside the gene matches. CDR1 is MNHNY, CDR2 SVGAGI, per germline (reference sequence). The CDR3 reads CASSYSGQGAGYGYTF. For the CDR3, the DNA is TGTGCCAGCAGTTACTCGGGACAGGGGGCAGGATATGGCTACACCTTC.

The chain combines TRBV5-4 with TRBJ1-1, with TRBD1 matching 10 bases. In germline, CDR1 is SGHNT, CDR2 YYREEE (reference sequence). The CDR3 covers 16 residues. V was pared by 3 bases and J by 6 bases, with 11 bases of the junction left unmatched. The CDR3 sequence is CASSSKTGGMSAEAFF. The CDR3 bases are TGTGCCAGCAGCTCCAAGACAGGGGGCATGAGCGCTGAAGCTTTCTTT.

This chain uses TRBV15 with TRBJ1-4, with 8 bases lining up with TRBD1. The CDR3 has 16 residues. Germline V gene sequence: CDR1 LNHNV, CDR2 YYDKDF (reference sequence). The trim removed 3 bases at V and 0 bases at J, leaving 3 bases unmatched. CDR3 sequence reads: CATSSGQGATNEKLFF. The CDR3 region has the DNA TGTGCCACCAGCAGTGGACAGGGCGCAACTAATGAAAAACTGTTTTTT.

V gene TRBV3-1 (or the pseudogene TRBV3-2) combines with J gene TRBJ1-1; 7 positions agree with TRBD1. Germline loops: CDR1 LGHDT, CDR2 YNNKEL (reference sequence). The ends lost 5 bases at V and 10 bases at J; junction bases unmatched: 7. CDR3 length: 12 amino acids. The CDR3 loop reads CASSYQGGRAFF. The CDR3 coding sequence is TGTGCCAGCAGCTATCAGGGGGGCCGAGCTTTCTTT.

The rearrangement uses TRBV7-2 and TRBJ2-1; tentatively, D is TRBD2 (6 bases). CDR1 is SGHTA, CDR2 FQGNSA, per germline. There are 17 residues in the CDR3. Trimming removed 4 bases from V and 4 bases from J, with 20 bases in between. The CDR3 bases are TGTGCCAGCAGCTCACGACAGCCCTGGGCGGGGTACAATGAGCAGTTCTTC. Encoded protein: CASSSRQPWAGYNEQFF.

A single count supports this clone. The chain is built from TRBV6-5 and TRBJ2-1; 10 bases align to TRBD2. The trim removed 6 bases at V and 3 bases at J, leaving 5 bases unmatched. The germline V gene has CDR1 MNHEY and CDR2 SVGAGI. This CDR3 region has 15 residues. CDR3 sequence reads: CASSHQRGGYNEQFF. DNA of the CDR3: TGTGCCAGCAGCCACCAGCGGGGGGGCTACAATGAGCAGTTCTTC.

V usage is TRBV3-1 (or the pseudogene TRBV3-2) and J usage is TRBJ2-3; tentative D call: TRBD2 (5 bases). Germline CDR1 LGHDT, CDR2 YNNKEL (reference sequence). CDR3 length equals 16 residues. Trimming removed 0 bases from V and 6 bases from J, with 16 bases in between. In DNA form, the CDR3 reads TGTGCCAGCAGCCAAGATCGAGGGCGCCCGGGGGATACGCAGTATTTT. Amino acids: CASSQDRGRPGDTQYF.

The chain recombines TRBV18 with TRBJ2-1, with 7 bases fitting TRBD1. Germline trimming cut 4 bases from V and 2 bases from J; bases unmatched to any gene: 5. CDR3 size: 15 residues. Germline-derived CDR1 and CDR2 are KGHSH and LQKENI. The CDR3 DNA reads TGTGCCAGCTCACTGACGCAGGGGGCCTACAATGAGCAGTTCTTC. It specifies CASSLTQGAYNEQFF.

The chain recombines TRBV12-2 with TRBJ1-1; the table's TRBD1 call for D was not verified on the DNA. TRBV12-2 is given as a pseudogene. The length of the CDR3 is 16 residues. CDR3 in amino acids: CASRPGTGGMNTEAFF. The CDR3 nucleotides are TGTGCAAGTCGCCCTGGGACAGGCGGAATGAACACTGAAGCTTTCTTT.

The J gene is TRBJ1-1, the V gene TRBV18; no definite D call. The CDR3 runs to 15 residues. Germline CDR1 KGHSH, CDR2 LQKENI. V lost 3 bases and J 1 base, leaving 12 bases between the germline ends. The CDR3 loop reads CASSPSQSQNTEAFF. The CDR3 DNA reads TGTGCCAGCTCACCCTCACAGAGTCAGAACACTGAAGCTTTCTTT. Full variable domain (remainder filled in from reference TRBV18 and TRBJ1-1): NAGVMQNPRHLVRRRGQEARLRCSPMKGHSHVYWYRQLPEEGLKFMVYLQKENIIDESGMPKERFSAEFPKEGPSILRIQQVVRGDSAAYFCASSPSQSQNTEAFFGQGTRLTVV.

V and J are TRBV3-1 (or the pseudogene TRBV3-2) and TRBJ1-1; 7 bases are a match to TRBD1. The germline V gene encodes CDR1 LGHDT and CDR2 YNNKEL (reference sequence). This CDR3 has 15 amino acids. V was pared by 3 bases and J by 3 bases, with 7 bases of the junction left unmatched. CDR3 coding DNA: TGTGCCAGCAGCCAGGCGGGACAGAGATACACTGAAGCTTTCTTT. It translates to CASSQAGQRYTEAFF.

In regard to this clone: Additional DNA sequences in this sample encode the identical CDR3. This chain joins TRBV3-1 (or the pseudogene TRBV3-2) and TRBJ1-5; D may be TRBD1 (6 bases). Germline assignment: CDR1 LGHDT and CDR2 YNNKEL (reference sequence). This CDR3 spans 14 amino acids. Trimming took off 0 bases at V and 4 bases at J, with 7 bases between the two ends. The CDR3 sequence: CASSQDRGNQPQHF. The CDR3 DNA follows: TGTGCCAGCAGCCAAGACAGGGGAAATCAGCCCCAGCATTTT.

This clone came up many times. The genes are TRBV9 and TRBJ1-2, with 11 bases fitting TRBD1. V lost 0 bases to trimming and J lost 8 bases; unmatched junction nucleotides: 3. Germline CDR1 and CDR2: SGDLS and YYNGEE. The CDR3 spans 14 residues. CDR3 loop: CASSVEDRGRGYTF. The CDR3 DNA reads TGTGCCAGCAGCGTAGAGGACAGGGGGCGAGGCTACACCTTC.